The 26 T cell receptor beta chains presented below share a single source sample, sequenced in a study of T cell responses to AZD1222 COVID-19 vaccine. This table comes from immunoSEQ multiplex PCR, and its TCRdb copy is limited to in-frame clones, with some not included. The table lists roughly 150,000 clones, about 90% of them singletons. The sequencing used peripheral blood, collected 28 days after the second AZD1222 dose. Source of these receptors: an adult who received the AZD1222 COVID-19 vaccine.

The rearrangement uses TRBV2 and TRBJ2-1; TRBD2 matches at 7 bases. Germline loops: CDR1 SNHLY, CDR2 FYNNEI. This CDR3 spans 17 amino acids. The V gene end was trimmed by 4 bases and the J gene end by 1 base; junction bases not matched to a gene: 10. The CDR3 nucleotides read TGTGCCAGCAGTGCTCGGGGGAGGGTCGGGTCCTACAATGAGCAGTTCTTC. Translated, it gives CASSARGRVGSYNEQFF.

The V and J genes are TRBV5-4 and TRBJ2-2; 9 bases match TRBD2. The CDR3 is made up of 15 amino acids. From germline, CDR1 is SGHNT and CDR2 YYREEE (reference sequence). The trim removed 4 bases at V and 6 bases at J, leaving 7 bases unmatched. The CDR3 protein is CASSPLAGWSGELFF. The CDR3 nucleotides are TGTGCCAGCAGCCCTCTAGCGGGATGGTCCGGGGAGCTGTTTTTT.

The chain carries TRBV4-3 and TRBJ1-1; TRBD1 agrees at 11 bases. Germline lookup yields CDR1 LGHNA and CDR2 YSLEER. Trimming at V came to 1 base and at J to 4 bases, leaving 2 bases not matched to a gene. The CDR3 runs to 15 residues. CDR3 sequence: CASSQGTGGFTEAFF. Here the CDR3 DNA reads TGCGCCAGCAGCCAAGGGACAGGGGGCTTCACTGAAGCTTTCTTT.

This chain uses TRBV21-1 with TRBJ1-1; TRBD1, the D gene given by the table, was not confirmed from the DNA. TRBV21-1 has pseudogene status. The CDR3 has 13 amino acids. The chain's CDR3 is CASSKDRALGAFF. In DNA form, the CDR3 reads TGTGCCAGCAGCAAGGACAGGGCCTTGGGTGCTTTCTTT.

This chain links TRBV6-2 or TRBV6-3 with TRBJ1-5, with D possibly matching TRBD1 (6 bases). The V gene's germline CDR1 is MNHEY and CDR2 SVGEGT. Trimming took 2 bases from V and 1 from J, leaving 6 bases between them. The CDR3 covers 14 residues. CDR3 nucleotide sequence: TGTGCCAGCAGTTACGACAGGAGCAATCAGCCCCAGCATTTT. This gives the protein CASSYDRSNQPQHF.

The chain carries TRBV27 and TRBJ2-2, with 8 positions matching TRBD2. This CDR3 is built from 15 residues. CDR1 and CDR2 from the germline V gene are MNHEY and SMNVEV (reference sequence). V lost 5 bases and J lost 4; bases outside the gene matches: 6. This chain's CDR3 is CASSRRGGPTGELFF. CDR3 nucleotides: TGTGCCAGCAGTCGTCGGGGGGGCCCCACCGGGGAGCTGTTTTTT.

This clone was found a few times. This chain links TRBV7-2 with TRBJ1-2; TRBD1 is a possible D gene (5 bases). There are 17 residues in the CDR3. V was cut by 1 base and J by 4 bases, with 19 bases left in between. Per germline, CDR1 SGHTA and CDR2 FQGNSA. The CDR3 nucleotides read TGTGCCAGCAGCTTAGTGGGGAGGGGCGCCACAATCTATGGCTACACCTTC. This encodes CASSLVGRGATIYGYTF.

The genes are TRBV6-5 and TRBJ2-5; TRBD2 agrees at 10 bases. Germline values: CDR1 MNHEY, CDR2 SVGAGI. Trimming cost V 6 bases and J 5 bases; bases outside gene matches: 3. CDR3 length: 13 amino acids. The CDR3 DNA follows: TGTGCCAGCAGAAGTAGCGGGAGGGAGACCCAGTACTTC. It specifies CASRSSGRETQYF.

The chain recombines TRBV28 with TRBJ1-4; 8 nucleotides match TRBD1. Germline CDR1 MDHEN, CDR2 SYDVKM. The CDR3 is 14 amino acids. V was clipped by 6 bases and J by 8 bases; unmatched bases: 8. The CDR3 region is CASSSQDREEKLFF. CDR3 DNA sequence: TGTGCCAGCAGCTCTCAGGACAGGGAAGAAAAACTGTTTTTT.

This chain links TRBV19 with TRBJ1-6; TRBD1 agrees at 8 bases. Germline V gene lookup returns CDR1 LNHDA and CDR2 SQIVND (reference sequence). Trimming cost V 2 bases and J 7 bases; bases outside gene matches: 7. CDR3 size: 16 residues. The CDR3 sequence: CASSILPGGSNSPLHF. As DNA, the CDR3 is TGTGCCAGTAGTATACTTCCAGGGGGCTCGAATTCACCCCTCCACTTT.

The chain recombines TRBV12-3 or TRBV12-4 with TRBJ1-5, with D hard to call. The germline V and J ends were trimmed by 5 bases and 9 bases, with 8 bases remaining between them. This CDR3 spans 11 amino acids. The CDR3 nucleotides read TGTGCCAGCAGTGGGTCCGGGCCCCAGCATTTT. Encoded protein: CASSGSGPQHF.

The chain couples TRBV28 to TRBJ1-1, with 7 positions matching TRBD1. The germline V gene encodes CDR1 MDHEN and CDR2 SYDVKM. The CDR3 runs 13 residues. V was clipped by 6 bases and J by 4 bases; unmatched bases: 5. CDR3 sequence (DNA): TGTGCCAGCAGGGACAGGATTATCACTGAAGCTTTCTTT. It translates to CASRDRIITEAFF.

The chain combines TRBV29-1 with TRBJ2-5; the D gene is possibly TRBD1 (6 bases). Deletions cut 4 bases from V and 5 bases from J, with 17 bases between. The CDR3 is made up of 14 amino acids. CDR1 is SQVTM, CDR2 ANQGSEA, per germline. CDR3 in amino acids: CSVVRAGADETQYF. The DNA of the CDR3 is TGCAGCGTTGTCAGGGCAGGGGCGGATGAGACCCAGTACTTC. Together with reference TRBV29-1 and TRBJ2-5, the CDR3 gives the full variable domain: SAVISQKPSRDICQRGTSLTIQCQVDSQVTMMFWYRQQPGQSLTLIATANQGSEATYESGFVIDKFPISRPNLTFSTLTVSNMSPEDSSIYLCSVVRAGADETQYFGPGTRLLVL.

J is TRBJ2-7 and V is TRBV6-6, with D tentatively TRBD1 (6 bases). In germline, CDR1 is MNHNY, CDR2 SVGAGI (reference sequence). The CDR3 is 14 residues long. V lost 6 bases to trimming and J lost 2 bases, with 14 bases between them. CDR3 coding DNA: TGTGCCAGCAGCCCAGGACAGACCCCCTACGAGCAGTACTTC. Translated, it gives CASSPGQTPYEQYF.

The chain employs TRBV3-1 (or the pseudogene TRBV3-2) and TRBJ2-5; perhaps TRBD2 as D (6 bases). This CDR3 is 16 amino acids long. From germline, CDR1 is LGHDT and CDR2 YNNKEL (reference sequence). Trimming pared 4 bases from V and 2 bases from J, leaving 17 bases between. CDR3 sequence (DNA): TGTGCCAGCAGCCCCAGTTTATCTAGCGATCAAGAGACCCAGTACTTC. The encoded protein is CASSPSLSSDQETQYF.

V and J are TRBV28 and TRBJ1-5; maybe TRBD1 (6 bases). V lost 5 bases, J lost 8 bases, and 16 bases lay in between. Germline V lookup: CDR1 MDHEN, CDR2 SYDVKM. The CDR3 contains 14 residues. The CDR3: CASSPSRDNKPQHF. The CDR3 nucleotides are TGTGCCAGCAGTCCAAGCCGGGACAACAAGCCCCAGCATTTT.

The chain links TRBV6-5 to TRBJ1-4; 9 nucleotides agree with TRBD1. The CDR3 totals 15 residues. Germline lookup yields CDR1 MNHEY and CDR2 SVGAGI. Unmatched junction bases numbered 6, after V lost 2 bases and J lost 8 bases. The DNA for the CDR3 is TGTGCCAGCAGTTACCTCCCGGGACAGGGAGAAAAACTGTTTTTT. It specifies CASSYLPGQGEKLFF.

V usage is TRBV28 and J usage is TRBJ1-2; D remains unclear. V shed 8 bases and J shed 1 base, with 11 bases lying between them. Germline assignment: CDR1 MDHEN and CDR2 SYDVKM. The CDR3 is 13 amino acids. The CDR3 DNA follows: TGTGCCAGCCATCTCCGGGGTAACTATGGCTACACCTTC. This encodes CASHLRGNYGYTF.

The chain recombines TRBV28 with TRBJ2-3, with TRBD2 matching over 8 bases. J lost 2 bases, V lost 3 bases, and 4 bases had no gene match. The CDR3 consists of 15 residues. In germline, CDR1 is MDHEN, CDR2 SYDVKM. The CDR3 DNA reads TGTGCCAGCAGTTTGGCGGGGGGCCTCACAGATACGCAGTATTTT. This sequence encodes CASSLAGGLTDTQYF. Complete variable domain (other parts from reference TRBV28 and TRBJ2-3): DVKVTQSSRYLVKRTGEKVFLECVQDMDHENMFWYRQDPGLGLRLIYFSYDVKMKEKGDIPEGYSVSREKKERFSLILESASTNQTSMYLCASSLAGGLTDTQYFGPGTRLTVL.

The chain joins TRBV2 to TRBJ1-4; the match to TRBD1 covers 7 bases. Germline CDR1 and CDR2: SNHLY and FYNNEI. The CDR3 contains 15 residues. The ends lost 3 bases at V and 3 bases at J; junction bases unmatched: 4. In nucleotides, the CDR3 is TGTGCCAGCAGTGAGTACAGGGGACCTAATGAAAAACTGTTTTTT. Translating gives CASSEYRGPNEKLFF.

This chain joins TRBV6-5 and TRBJ2-2; 10 bases map to TRBD1. Looked up from germline, CDR1 is MNHEY and CDR2 is SVGAGI. The CDR3 runs 14 residues. Unmatched junction bases numbered 6, after V lost 7 bases and J lost 7 bases. This CDR3 reads CASTRDRGSGELFF. DNA of the CDR3: TGTGCCAGCACCAGGGACAGGGGTAGCGGGGAGCTGTTTTTT.

The rearrangement links TRBV7-9 to TRBJ1-1; 10 bases are shared with TRBD1. The V gene end was trimmed by 5 bases and the J gene end by 1 base; junction bases not matched to a gene: 4. The CDR3 is 15 residues long. Germline V lookup: CDR1 SEHNR, CDR2 FQNEAQ (reference sequence). For the CDR3, the DNA is TGTGCCAGCAGCCCGGGACAGGGGCGGAACACTGAAGCTTTCTTT. Encoded protein: CASSPGQGRNTEAFF.

V usage is TRBV28 and J usage is TRBJ2-7, with TRBD2 identical over 8 bases. Per the germline V gene, CDR1 is MDHEN and CDR2 is SYDVKM. V dropped 4 bases and J dropped 0; count of bases not matched to a gene: 8. This CDR3 contains 16 residues. CDR3 DNA sequence: TGTGCCAGCAGTTCAGAGACTAGCGCCAGCTCCTACGAGCAGTACTTC. Encoded protein: CASSSETSASSYEQYF.

The gene calls are TRBV5-1 and TRBJ2-1; 13 nucleotides align to TRBD2. The junction had 20 bases not matched to a gene; V was cut back by 0 bases and J by 2 bases. In germline, CDR1 is SGHRS, CDR2 YFSETQ. The CDR3 consists of 23 residues. Written as DNA, the CDR3 is TGCGCCAGCAGCTTGGCCGGGTTGACTAGCGGGAGGATTTCTGCAAGAACCTACAATGAGCAGTTCTTC. It translates to CASSLAGLTSGRISARTYNEQFF.

V and J are TRBV12-3 or TRBV12-4 and TRBJ1-2, with D unclear. This CDR3 region has 11 residues. V was clipped by 6 bases and J by 6 bases, with 8 bases between them. Written as DNA, the CDR3 is TGTGCCAGCAGCCTCCAACATGGCTACACCTTC. Translation gives CASSLQHGYTF.

The chain recombines TRBV7-9 with TRBJ1-2; the D is unclear. In germline, CDR1 is SEHNR, CDR2 FQNEAQ (reference sequence). V lost 1 base and J 13 bases, leaving 16 bases between the germline ends. CDR3 length: 13 residues. The CDR3 here is CASSLDQVLAITF. CDR3 coding DNA: TGTGCCAGCAGCTTAGATCAGGTGTTGGCTATCACCTTC.